This record covers a single TCR beta chain. The antigen remains undetermined. The sample originates from a study of T cell responses to AZD1222 COVID-19 vaccine. Profiled with immunoSEQ multiplex PCR; TCRdb holds only in-frame clones, not every one. Here the sample spans 90,000 to 130,000 clones, around 93% being singletons. The CDR3 sequence is 16 residues long. The study, taken as a whole, reports: At baseline, just a handful of AZD1222 recipients tested seropositive.

V usage is TRBV21-1 and J usage is TRBJ1-1. TRBV21-1 represents a pseudogene. This specimen was peripheral blood, taken on day 0 of AZD1222 vaccination. The source of this sequence is an adult in good health. The CDR3 here is CASSKSLGRKNTEAFF. CDR3 nucleotides: TGTGCCAGCAGCAAATCACTGGGACGGAAGAACACTGAAGCTTTCTTT.